This entry lists 16 T cell receptor beta chains sequenced from one sample in a study of T cell responses to AZD1222 COVID-19 vaccine. Only in-frame clones appear in the TCRdb table, and some are missing; sequencing was by immunoSEQ multiplex PCR. The repertoire holds 85,000 to 120,000 clones, 84% seen once, with 17% in the top ten. This specimen consisted of peripheral blood, obtained on day 0 of AZD1222 vaccination. These receptors came from an adult in good health.

V usage is TRBV9 and J usage is TRBJ2-7, with TRBD1 matching over 10 bases. Germline lookup yields CDR1 SGDLS and CDR2 YYNGEE. The CDR3 length is 14 residues. Unmatched junction bases numbered 3, after V lost 4 bases and J lost 2 bases. For the CDR3, the DNA is TGTGCCAGCAGCCGTGGACAGGGGGCCTACGAGCAGTACTTC. As protein: CASSRGQGAYEQYF.

The chain recombines TRBV29-1 with TRBJ1-1; TRBD1 is a possible D gene (5 bases). This CDR3 spans 12 amino acids. Trimming took off 5 bases at V and 3 bases at J, with 10 bases between the two ends. Germline CDR1 reads SQVTM; CDR2 reads ANQGSEA. CDR3 nucleotides: TGCAGCGTTCCCGGGGGGTACACTGAAGCTTTCTTT. As protein: CSVPGGYTEAFF.

The chain joins TRBV6-5 to TRBJ1-4; D uncertain. The CDR3 has 11 amino acids. CDR1 is MNHEY and CDR2 is SVGAGI in the germline V gene. Trimming stripped 6 bases from V and 8 bases from J, with 7 bases between. The CDR3 DNA sequence: TGTGCCAGCAGATCGCAGGAAAAACTGTTTTTT. Its protein product is CASRSQEKLFF.

The chain recombines TRBV6-5 with TRBJ1-1; no definite D call. Per the germline V gene, CDR1 is MNHEY and CDR2 is SVGAGI. The CDR3 has 15 amino acids. Trimming took off 6 bases at V and 0 bases at J, with 14 bases between the two ends. Here the CDR3 reads CASRIEFALNTEAFF. In DNA, the CDR3 is TGTGCCAGCAGAATAGAGTTCGCACTGAACACTGAAGCTTTCTTT.

The chain employs TRBV5-6 and TRBJ1-5, with D possibly matching TRBD1 (5 bases). CDR1 is SGHDT and CDR2 is YYEEEE in the germline V gene. The CDR3 extends over 15 amino acids. Trimming cost V 4 bases and J 2 bases, with 13 bases left between them. The CDR3 nucleotides are TGTGCCAGCAGCCCGGCGGGGGGGGGCAATCAGCCCCAGCATTTT. It codes for CASSPAGGGNQPQHF.

This chain connects TRBV7-9 to TRBJ1-3; D remains unclear. Per germline, CDR1 SEHNR and CDR2 FQNEAQ (reference sequence). Trimming took off 1 base at V and 0 bases at J, with 7 bases between the two ends. The CDR3 covers 15 residues. The CDR3 sequence: CASSLDFYSGNTIYF. CDR3 sequence (DNA): TGTGCCAGCAGCTTAGATTTCTACTCTGGAAACACCATATATTTT.

This chain links TRBV11-3 with TRBJ2-2; D is perhaps TRBD1 or TRBD2 (5 bases each). This CDR3 is 15 amino acids long. V gave up 5 bases and J gave up 1 base, with 11 bases separating them. CDR1 and CDR2 (germline): SGHNT, YENEEA. The chain's CDR3 is CASSRLRGNTGELFF. CDR3 nucleotides: TGTGCCAGCAGCCGTTTGAGGGGGAACACCGGGGAGCTGTTTTTT.

In this sample, this clone turned up a few times. The chain employs TRBV28 and TRBJ1-5; a possible D gene is TRBD1 (5 bases). This CDR3 is built from 17 residues. V dropped 6 bases and J dropped 0 bases, with 18 bases sitting between them. Germline lookup yields CDR1 MDHEN and CDR2 SYDVKM. CDR3 region: CASSPFSGQTSNQPQHF. The CDR3 DNA follows: TGTGCCAGCAGCCCCTTTTCGGGGCAGACTAGCAATCAGCCCCAGCATTTT.

V gene TRBV7-3 combines with J gene TRBJ2-3; D is uncertain. The germline V gene has CDR1 SGHTA and CDR2 FQGTGA. The CDR3 sequence is 14 residues long. Trimming took off 2 bases at V and 2 bases at J, with 8 bases between the two ends. The DNA for the CDR3 is TGTGCCAGCAGCTTAGGAAGTGTCACAGATACGCAGTATTTT. As protein: CASSLGSVTDTQYF.

This clone showed up just a few times. This chain connects TRBV10-1 to TRBJ2-2; D is perhaps TRBD1 or TRBD2 (5 bases each). CDR1 is WNHNN, CDR2 SYGVQD, per germline (reference sequence). V was pared by 4 bases and J by 3 bases, with 18 bases between. The CDR3 extends over 17 amino acids. The chain's CDR3 is CASSAPRGRGDTGELFF. As DNA, the CDR3 is TGCGCCAGCAGTGCCCCCCGGGGTAGGGGCGACACCGGGGAGCTGTTTTTT.

The chain carries TRBV7-9 and TRBJ1-3; 7 nucleotides agree with TRBD1. In germline, CDR1 is SEHNR, CDR2 FQNEAQ (reference sequence). The junction had 8 bases not matched to a gene; V was cut back by 3 bases and J by 0 bases. The CDR3 has 17 amino acids. The CDR3, as DNA: TGTGCCAGCAGCTTGGAGGGGGCCGGAGGCTCTGGAAACACCATATATTTT. Protein product: CASSLEGAGGSGNTIYF.

V is TRBV2 and J is TRBJ2-5; tentative D call: TRBD2 (5 bases). The V end lost 8 bases, the J end lost 5 bases, and 15 bases lay between the germline ends. Germline CDR1 is SNHLY and CDR2 is FYNNEI. The CDR3 sequence is 13 residues long. The CDR3 bases are TGTGCCAGCGGAGGTCAGGCCGGGGAGACCCAGTACTTC. Its translation is CASGGQAGETQYF.

V is TRBV10-3 and J is TRBJ2-1; 7 bases match TRBD2. Germline CDR1 reads ENHRY; CDR2 reads SYGVKD. J gave up 6 bases and V 6 bases, and 2 bases lay outside the gene matches. This CDR3 has 12 amino acids. This chain's CDR3 is CAISSGGNEQFF. CDR3 DNA: TGTGCCATCAGCTCGGGGGGCAATGAGCAGTTCTTC.

The gene calls are TRBV7-9 and TRBJ1-1; unclear D gene. V was clipped by 0 bases and J by 8 bases, with 10 bases between them. This CDR3 has 13 amino acids. Germline CDR1 reads SEHNR; CDR2 reads FQNEAQ (reference sequence). CDR3 sequence reads: CASSLAMRAEAFF. The CDR3 coding sequence is TGTGCCAGCAGCTTAGCCATGCGGGCAGAAGCTTTCTTT.

The V and J genes are TRBV2 and TRBJ2-1; D is possibly TRBD2 (6 bases). The CDR3 loop spans 16 amino acids. The germline CDR1 and CDR2 sequences are SNHLY and FYNNEI. V was pared by 6 bases and J by 3 bases, with 18 bases between. The CDR3 DNA reads as TGTGCCAGCAGGGCTAGAACCGGGACTGGCTACAATGAGCAGTTCTTC. As protein: CASRARTGTGYNEQFF. The variable domain in full, with the rest retrieved from reference TRBV2 and TRBJ2-1, is EPEVTQTPSHQVTQMGQEVILRCVPISNHLYFYWYRQILGQKVEFLVSFYNNEISEKSEIFDDQFSVERPDGSNFTLKIRSTKLEDSAMYFCASRARTGTGYNEQFFGPGTRLTVL.

The genes are TRBV24-1 and TRBJ2-5; 7 bases line up with TRBD1. Germline values: CDR1 KGHDR, CDR2 SFDVKD. With 2 bases clipped from V and 7 bases from J, the junction kept 9 bases outside the gene matches. The CDR3 consists of 15 residues. The CDR3 DNA is TGTGCCACCAGTGATTACCGGGACAGTAGGTTGACCCAGTACTTC. The encoded protein is CATSDYRDSRLTQYF.